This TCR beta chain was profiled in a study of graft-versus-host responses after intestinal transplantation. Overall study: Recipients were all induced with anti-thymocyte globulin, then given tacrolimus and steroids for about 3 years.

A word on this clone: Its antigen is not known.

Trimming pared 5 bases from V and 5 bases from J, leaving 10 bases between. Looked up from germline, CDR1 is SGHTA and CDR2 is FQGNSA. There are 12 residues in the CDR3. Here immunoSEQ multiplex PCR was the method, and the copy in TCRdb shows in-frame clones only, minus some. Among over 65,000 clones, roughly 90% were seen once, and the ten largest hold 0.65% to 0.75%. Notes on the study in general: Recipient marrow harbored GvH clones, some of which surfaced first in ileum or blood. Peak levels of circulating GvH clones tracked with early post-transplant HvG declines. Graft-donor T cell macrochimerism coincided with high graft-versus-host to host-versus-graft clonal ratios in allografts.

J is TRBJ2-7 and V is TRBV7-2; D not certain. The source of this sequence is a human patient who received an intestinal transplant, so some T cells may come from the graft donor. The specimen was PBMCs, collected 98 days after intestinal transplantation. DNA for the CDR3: TGTGCCAGCAGCGGGCTTTCTGACGAGCAGTACTTC. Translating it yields CASSGLSDEQYF. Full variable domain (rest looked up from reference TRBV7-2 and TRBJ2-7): GAGVSQSPSNKVTEKGKDVELRCDPISGHTALYWYRQSLGQGLEFLIYFQGNSAPDKSGLPSDRFSAERTGGSVSTLTIQRTQQEDSAVYLCASSGLSDEQYFGPGTRLTVT.